These 32 T cell receptor beta chains were sequenced from one sample in a study of blood T cell repertoires in COVID-19. The repertoire was sequenced with immunoSEQ multiplex PCR; TCRdb's copy has only in-frame clones and lacks some. The table includes 400,000 to 550,000 clones, roughly 85% detected once. The sequenced sample was PBMCs or T cells enriched from blood (not recorded which). The receptors here all came from a young woman with acute COVID-19.

The chain recombines TRBV28 with TRBJ2-6; 9 positions agree with TRBD1. The germline gives CDR1 MDHEN, CDR2 SYDVKM. The CDR3 length is 18 residues. With 5 bases clipped from V and 0 bases from J, the junction kept 8 bases outside the gene matches. CDR3 amino acids: CASSNPGQGFSGANVLTF. The CDR3 DNA reads TGTGCCAGCAGTAATCCGGGACAGGGTTTCTCTGGGGCCAACGTCCTGACTTTC.

V and J are TRBV2 and TRBJ2-5, with TRBD2 identical over 7 bases. The germline V gene has CDR1 SNHLY and CDR2 FYNNEI. This CDR3 has 13 residues. V dropped 6 bases and J dropped 5; count of bases not matched to a gene: 6. The CDR3: CASRGGGFETQYF. CDR3 in DNA: TGTGCCAGCAGGGGGGGAGGGTTCGAGACCCAGTACTTC. Full variable domain (rest looked up from reference TRBV2 and TRBJ2-5): EPEVTQTPSHQVTQMGQEVILRCVPISNHLYFYWYRQILGQKVEFLVSFYNNEISEKSEIFDDQFSVERPDGSNFTLKIRSTKLEDSAMYFCASRGGGFETQYFGPGTRLLVL.

The rearrangement uses TRBV27 and TRBJ2-7; 8 bases fit TRBD1. The CDR3 contains 15 residues. Germline loops: CDR1 MNHEY, CDR2 SMNVEV (reference sequence). V gave up 4 bases and J gave up 2 bases; unmatched junction bases: 7. CDR3 coding DNA: TGTGCCAGCAGTTCCTACGGACAGGGCACCTACGAGCAGTACTTC. Translated, it gives CASSSYGQGTYEQYF.

CDR3 protein: CASSISRSGTGSSGNTIYF. The DNA of the CDR3 is TGTGCCAGTAGTATTTCCCGTTCCGGGACAGGGAGCTCTGGAAACACCATATATTTT. The J gene is TRBJ1-3, the V gene TRBV19; 9 bases map to TRBD1. With V trimmed by 3 bases and J by 0 bases, 12 bases remained unmatched. Germline CDR1 LNHDA, CDR2 SQIVND (reference sequence). There are 19 residues in the CDR3.

This chain links TRBV7-9 with TRBJ1-3; D not certain. This CDR3 is 15 amino acids long. In germline, CDR1 is SEHNR, CDR2 FQNEAQ (reference sequence). With 3 bases removed from V and 0 bases from J, the gap between germline ends came to 9 bases. The CDR3 coding sequence is TGTGCCAGCAGCTTCGGAGGGAGCTCTGGAAACACCATATATTTT. Protein: CASSFGGSSGNTIYF.

The chain links TRBV6-2 or TRBV6-3 to TRBJ2-7; D call uncertain. Deletions cut 3 bases from V and 3 bases from J, with 9 bases between. The CDR3 spans 13 residues. The germline CDR1 and CDR2 sequences are MNHEY and SVGEGT. Written as DNA, the CDR3 is TGTGCCAGCAGTTATCAACACAACTACGAGCAGTACTTC. Its translation is CASSYQHNYEQYF.

The chain links TRBV7-9 to TRBJ1-5, with 7 bases aligning to TRBD1. Germline trimming cut 5 bases from V and 9 bases from J; bases unmatched to any gene: 4. The CDR3 consists of 12 residues. Per germline, CDR1 SEHNR and CDR2 FQNEAQ (reference sequence). CDR3 region: CASSLDRAPQHF. CDR3 nucleotides: TGTGCCAGCAGCCTAGACAGGGCGCCCCAGCATTTT.

The sample holds one count of this clone. This chain uses TRBV7-2 with TRBJ2-1; D might be TRBD2 (6 bases). V was clipped by 0 bases and J by 5 bases, with 17 bases between them. The CDR3 has 17 amino acids. Germline V CDR1 and CDR2: SGHTA, FQGNSA. The CDR3 region has the DNA TGTGCCAGCAGCTTAGCCCCCCTGGGTAGCGGAAACAATGAGCAGTTCTTC. Translation: CASSLAPLGSGNNEQFF.

This chain uses TRBV9 with TRBJ1-4, with 11 bases aligning to TRBD1. The CDR3 length is 15 residues. The junction had 9 bases not matched to a gene; V was cut back by 4 bases and J by 10 bases. Germline assignment: CDR1 SGDLS and CDR2 YYNGEE. The CDR3 region is CASSLRDRGEGKLFF. The CDR3 DNA sequence: TGTGCCAGCAGCCTCCGGGACAGGGGGGAGGGAAAACTGTTTTTT.

J is TRBJ2-5 and V is TRBV5-1; possible D gene TRBD2, 5 bases. Germline V lookup: CDR1 SGHRS, CDR2 YFSETQ. V gave up 5 bases and J gave up 2 bases, with 16 bases separating them. There are 15 residues in the CDR3. In DNA form, the CDR3 reads TGCGCCAGCAGTAAGATTGGCGGGTCACAAGAGACCCAGTACTTC. Its protein is CASSKIGGSQETQYF. Full variable domain (missing parts from reference TRBV5-1 and TRBJ2-5): KAGVTQTPRYLIKTRGQQVTLSCSPISGHRSVSWYQQTPGQGLQFLFEYFSETQRNKGNFPGRFSGRQFSNSRSEMNVSTLELGDSALYLCASSKIGGSQETQYFGPGTRLLVL.

The sample holds a few counts of this clone. V usage is TRBV7-6 and J usage is TRBJ1-2; TRBD1 aligns across 7 bases. The CDR3 contains 15 residues. The J segment lost 5 bases and the V segment lost 5 bases, leaving 11 bases of the junction unmatched. Germline V gene lookup returns CDR1 SGHVS and CDR2 FNYEAQ. The CDR3 reads CASSRGQEMTYGYTF. The CDR3 DNA reads TGTGCCAGCAGCAGAGGACAGGAGATGACTTATGGCTACACCTTC.

Points on this clone: This specimen includes other DNA sequences encoding the same CDR3. This sequence joins TRBV9 and TRBJ2-3; D might be TRBD1 (6 bases). The germline V and J ends were trimmed by 10 bases and 6 bases, with 12 bases remaining between them. The CDR3 loop spans 11 amino acids. CDR1 is SGDLS and CDR2 is YYNGEE in the germline V gene. The CDR3 loop reads CASQGSDTQYF. The DNA for the CDR3 is TGTGCCTCCCAGGGGAGTGATACGCAGTATTTT. Combining the CDR3 with reference TRBV9 and TRBJ2-3 gives the whole variable domain DSGVTQTPKHLITATGQRVTLRCSPRSGDLSVYWYQQSLDQGLQFLIQYYNGEERAKGNILERFSAQQFPDLHSELNLSSLELGDSALYFCASQGSDTQYFGPGTRLTVL.

The table lists this clone with a count of one. The CDR3 loop reads CATAFPQGADVNTEAFF. In DNA, the CDR3 is TGTGCCACAGCATTTCCCCAGGGGGCAGATGTGAACACTGAAGCTTTCTTT. The chain combines TRBV6-8 with TRBJ1-1; TRBD1 matches 8 bases. Trimming removed 10 bases from V and 0 bases from J; junction bases left unmatched: 16. The V gene's germline CDR1 is MNHGY and CDR2 SAAAGT. The CDR3 is made up of 17 amino acids.

The V gene is TRBV18, the J gene TRBJ2-5, with D perhaps TRBD2 (5 bases). The germline gives CDR1 KGHSH, CDR2 LQKENI. V was pared by 0 bases and J by 1 base, with 9 bases between. There are 15 residues in the CDR3. The DNA for the CDR3 is TGTGCCAGCTCACCACCCCAGAGCGGCCAAGAGACCCAGTACTTC. It specifies CASSPPQSGQETQYF. The full variable domain, rest sourced from reference TRBV18 and TRBJ2-5, is NAGVMQNPRHLVRRRGQEARLRCSPMKGHSHVYWYRQLPEEGLKFMVYLQKENIIDESGMPKERFSAEFPKEGPSILRIQQVVRGDSAAYFCASSPPQSGQETQYFGPGTRLLVL.

The V gene is TRBV5-1, the J gene TRBJ2-1; D is unresolved. The CDR3 extends over 15 amino acids. The germline V and J ends were trimmed by 4 bases and 7 bases, with 18 bases remaining between them. Germline V gene sequence: CDR1 SGHRS, CDR2 YFSETQ. The CDR3 DNA follows: TGCGCCAGCAGCCTACGGAATGGCGGATTGAATGAGCAGTTCTTC. This translates into CASSLRNGGLNEQFF.

This chain connects TRBV6-5 to TRBJ1-1; D is perhaps TRBD1 (6 bases). Trimming cost V 5 bases and J 3 bases, with 13 bases left between them. The CDR3 extends over 14 amino acids. Germline assignment: CDR1 MNHEY and CDR2 SVGAGI. CDR3 protein: CASSPDRSHTEAFF. CDR3 nucleotides: TGTGCCAGCAGTCCTGACAGGTCCCACACTGAAGCTTTCTTT.

The CDR3 loop reads CASSIDYRTGLLSYEQYF. The CDR3 region has the DNA TGTGCCAGTAGTATAGACTACCGGACAGGTCTTCTCTCCTACGAGCAGTACTTC. The genes are TRBV19 and TRBJ2-7; 7 nucleotides align to TRBD1. Germline lookup yields CDR1 LNHDA and CDR2 SQIVND (reference sequence). The length of the CDR3 is 18 residues. J gave up 0 bases and V 0 bases, and 11 bases lay outside the gene matches.

This clone has only a few counts. This chain uses TRBV28 with TRBJ2-1, with D possibly being TRBD1 (5 bases). Germline V lookup: CDR1 MDHEN, CDR2 SYDVKM. CDR3 length equals 14 residues. V dropped 1 base and J dropped 1 base, with 5 bases sitting between them. The CDR3: CASSLYRSYNEQFF. CDR3 DNA: TGTGCCAGCAGTTTATACAGGTCCTACAATGAGCAGTTCTTC.

V gene TRBV28 combines with J gene TRBJ2-7; a weak D match, TRBD2 (5 bases). CDR3 length equals 15 residues. CDR1 and CDR2 (germline): MDHEN, SYDVKM. Trimming stripped 1 base from V and 3 bases from J, with 13 bases between. The CDR3 coding sequence is TGTGCCAGCAGTTTATTCCCCGGGAAAAACTACGAGCAGTACTTC. Translated: CASSLFPGKNYEQYF. The full variable domain, rest sourced from reference TRBV28 and TRBJ2-7, is DVKVTQSSRYLVKRTGEKVFLECVQDMDHENMFWYRQDPGLGLRLIYFSYDVKMKEKGDIPEGYSVSREKKERFSLILESASTNQTSMYLCASSLFPGKNYEQYFGPGTRLTVT.

V usage is TRBV3-1 (or the pseudogene TRBV3-2) and J usage is TRBJ1-1, with D tentatively TRBD1 (6 bases). Per germline, CDR1 LGHDT and CDR2 YNNKEL (reference sequence). Trimming stripped 0 bases from V and 11 bases from J, with 10 bases between. The CDR3 totals 12 residues. The CDR3, as DNA: TGTGCCAGCAGCCAAGAGGGGGCCGCCGCTTTCTTT. It encodes CASSQEGAAAFF.

The genes are TRBV27 and TRBJ1-4; a weak D match, TRBD1 (5 bases). The CDR3 sequence is 14 residues long. The germline gives CDR1 MNHEY, CDR2 SMNVEV (reference sequence). V shed 2 bases and J shed 3 bases, with 7 bases lying between them. This CDR3 is CASSLGHPNEKLFF. The CDR3 DNA reads TGTGCCAGCAGTTTAGGACATCCTAATGAAAAACTGTTTTTT. Combining the CDR3 with reference TRBV27 and TRBJ1-4 gives the whole variable domain EAQVTQNPRYLITVTGKKLTVTCSQNMNHEYMSWYRQDPGLGLRQIYYSMNVEVTDKGDVPEGYKVSRKEKRNFPLILESPSPNQTSLYFCASSLGHPNEKLFFGSGTQLSVL.

The rearrangement links TRBV7-6 to TRBJ1-2; 9 bases match TRBD1. The germline CDR1 and CDR2 sequences are SGHVS and FNYEAQ. The trim removed 1 base at V and 7 bases at J, leaving 10 bases unmatched. The CDR3 runs 16 residues. The CDR3, as DNA: TGTGCCAGCAGCTTAGTCCGGGACAGGGCCTCTTCTGGCTACACCTTC. Translated: CASSLVRDRASSGYTF.

The rearrangement uses TRBV7-2 and TRBJ2-2; a possible D gene is TRBD1 (5 bases). The CDR3 has 15 amino acids. V dropped 6 bases and J dropped 1 base, with 12 bases sitting between them. CDR1 SGHTA and CDR2 FQGNSA come from the germline V gene. CDR3: CASSRTTVNTGELFF. The CDR3 region has the DNA TGTGCCAGCAGTCGGACAACAGTGAACACCGGGGAGCTGTTTTTT.

The chain links TRBV20-1 to TRBJ1-6; tentatively, D is TRBD1 (6 bases). CDR3 length equals 13 residues. With 3 bases removed from V and 6 bases from J, the gap between germline ends came to 9 bases. Germline CDR1 and CDR2: DFQATT and SNEGSKA (reference sequence). CDR3 DNA sequence: TGCAGTGCTAGTCAGGGGACTAATTCACCCCTCCACTTT. This sequence encodes CSASQGTNSPLHF.

This clone has just a few counts. The rearrangement links TRBV6-4 to TRBJ2-1; 10 nucleotides agree with TRBD1. The V segment lost 3 bases and the J segment 10 bases; nucleotides outside the gene matches: 6. This CDR3 is 14 amino acids long. Germline CDR1 MRHNA, CDR2 SNTAGT. The CDR3 sequence: CASSEPGTGAEQFF. The CDR3 coding sequence is TGTGCCAGCAGTGAACCCGGGACAGGGGCCGAGCAGTTCTTC.

The genes are TRBV19 and TRBJ2-2; TRBD2 aligns across 7 bases. Germline V lookup: CDR1 LNHDA, CDR2 SQIVND (reference sequence). J was trimmed by 6 bases and V by 8 bases; bases with no gene match: 0. The length of the CDR3 is 11 residues. The CDR3 is CASRGAGELFF. CDR3 DNA: TGTGCCAGTCGGGGGGCCGGGGAGCTGTTTTTT.

The chain employs TRBV5-6 and TRBJ1-4; possibly TRBD1 for D (6 bases). The germline V gene has CDR1 SGHDT and CDR2 YYEEEE. Trimming removed 4 bases at V and 9 bases at J, with 13 bases between. This CDR3 comprises 13 residues. CDR3 nucleotides: TGTGCCAGCAGCCCAGGGGTTTCCCAAAAACTGTTTTTT. This sequence encodes CASSPGVSQKLFF. Based on the CDR3 plus reference TRBV5-6 and TRBJ1-4, the full variable domain is DAGVTQSPTHLIKTRGQQVTLRCSPKSGHDTVSWYQQALGQGPQFIFQYYEEEERQRGNFPDRFSGHQFPNYSSELNVNALLLGDSALYLCASSPGVSQKLFFGSGTQLSVL.

The CDR3 spells CASSVGLAENTGELFF. The CDR3 DNA follows: TGTGCCAGCAGCGTAGGACTAGCGGAGAACACCGGGGAGCTGTTTTTT. This rearrangement joins TRBV9 to TRBJ2-2; 9 bases align to TRBD2. Unmatched junction bases numbered 1, after V lost 0 bases and J lost 1 base. The germline V gene encodes CDR1 SGDLS and CDR2 YYNGEE. The CDR3 consists of 16 residues. Supplemented by reference TRBV9 and TRBJ2-2, the full variable domain reads DSGVTQTPKHLITATGQRVTLRCSPRSGDLSVYWYQQSLDQGLQFLIQYYNGEERAKGNILERFSAQQFPDLHSELNLSSLELGDSALYFCASSVGLAENTGELFFGEGSRLTVL.

CDR3 DNA: TGTGCCAGCAGCTTACCAGGGTCGAGCTACACCTTC. Encoded protein: CASSLPGSSYTF. The chain combines TRBV7-6 with TRBJ1-2, with D possibly TRBD1 on 5 matching bases. Trimming removed 2 bases from V and 9 bases from J, with 10 bases in between. CDR3 length: 12 amino acids. Germline V gene data show CDR1 as SGHVS and CDR2 as FNYEAQ.

J is TRBJ2-1 and V is TRBV28, with TRBD1 identical over 7 bases. Germline V gene data show CDR1 as MDHEN and CDR2 as SYDVKM. The CDR3 contains 17 residues. The trim removed 4 bases at V and 2 bases at J, leaving 11 bases unmatched. The CDR3 region is CASSSPRGRAPYNEQFF. The CDR3 DNA reads TGTGCCAGCAGTTCACCGAGGGGGCGGGCCCCCTACAATGAGCAGTTCTTC. Combining the CDR3 with reference TRBV28 and TRBJ2-1 gives the whole variable domain DVKVTQSSRYLVKRTGEKVFLECVQDMDHENMFWYRQDPGLGLRLIYFSYDVKMKEKGDIPEGYSVSREKKERFSLILESASTNQTSMYLCASSSPRGRAPYNEQFFGPGTRLTVL.

The chain recombines TRBV18 with TRBJ1-3; D gene ambiguous. In germline, CDR1 is KGHSH, CDR2 LQKENI. Trimming cost V 4 bases and J 4 bases, with 17 bases left between them. The CDR3 has 16 residues. CDR3 sequence: CASSQETPALGNTIYF. The CDR3 DNA follows: TGTGCCAGCTCACAGGAGACGCCGGCCTTGGGAAACACCATATATTTT.

The CDR3 DNA follows: TGTGCCAGCAGATCAGACTTGACCTACGAGCAGTACTTC. It specifies CASRSDLTYEQYF. The V gene is TRBV7-9, the J gene TRBJ2-7; no reliable D call. The CDR3 has 13 amino acids. Between the trimmed V and J ends, which lost 6 bases and 2 bases, there was a span of 11 bases. CDR1 is SEHNR and CDR2 is FQNEAQ in the germline V gene (reference sequence). The whole variable domain, remainder taken from reference TRBV7-9 and TRBJ2-7, is DTGVSQNPRHKITKRGQNVTFRCDPISEHNRLYWYRQTLGQGPEFLTYFQNEAQLEKSRLLSDRFSAERPKGSFSTLEIQRTEQGDSAMYLCASRSDLTYEQYFGPGTRLTVT.